This T cell receptor (beta chain) was obtained from a study of cytomegalovirus exposure and HLA in healthy donors. Study background: It was reported in a later analysis that the approximately 110 validation repertoires used the same platform as the 500 to 700 first-cohort repertoires.

Separate from the roughly 720-subject first cohort, the roughly 120-subject validation cohort was the one that the donors belonged to. Study-wide points: With high specificity and sensitivity, the classifier reportedly diagnosed cytomegalovirus status.

V lost 5 bases and J lost 2; bases outside the gene matches: 11. The CDR3 sequence is 17 residues long. CDR1 is LNHNV, CDR2 YYDKDF, per germline (reference sequence). TCRdb keeps only in-frame clones here, not all; method: immunoSEQ multiplex PCR. The sample has about 310,000 clones, 70% to 90% seen once. On this clone itself: Its antigen is unknown.

Sample: PBMCs. The rearrangement links TRBV15 to TRBJ1-1; 10 nucleotides agree with TRBD1. This sequence originates from a man aged 25-45 years in good health and CMV-seronegative. Written as DNA, the CDR3 is TGTGCCACCAGCGGACTCCGGGACAGGGGACCAAACACTGAAGCTTTCTTT. The encoded protein is CATSGLRDRGPNTEAFF.